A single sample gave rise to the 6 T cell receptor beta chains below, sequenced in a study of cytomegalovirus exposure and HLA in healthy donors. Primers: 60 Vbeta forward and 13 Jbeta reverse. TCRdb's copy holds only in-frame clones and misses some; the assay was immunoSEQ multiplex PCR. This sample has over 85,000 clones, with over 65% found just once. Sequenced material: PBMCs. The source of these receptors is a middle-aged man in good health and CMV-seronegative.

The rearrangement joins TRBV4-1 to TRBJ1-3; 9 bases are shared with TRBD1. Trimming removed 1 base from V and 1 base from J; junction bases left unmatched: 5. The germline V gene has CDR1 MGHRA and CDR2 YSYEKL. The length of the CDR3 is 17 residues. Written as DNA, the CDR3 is TGCGCCAGCAGCCAAGGACAGGGGGACCGATCTGGAAACACCATATATTTT. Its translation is CASSQGQGDRSGNTIYF.

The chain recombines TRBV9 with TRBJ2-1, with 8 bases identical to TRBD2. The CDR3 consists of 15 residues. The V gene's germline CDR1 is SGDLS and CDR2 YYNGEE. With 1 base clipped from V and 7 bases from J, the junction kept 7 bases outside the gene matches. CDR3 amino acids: CASSVSSGGLNEQFF. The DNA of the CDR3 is TGTGCCAGCAGCGTATCGAGCGGGGGTTTAAATGAGCAGTTCTTC.

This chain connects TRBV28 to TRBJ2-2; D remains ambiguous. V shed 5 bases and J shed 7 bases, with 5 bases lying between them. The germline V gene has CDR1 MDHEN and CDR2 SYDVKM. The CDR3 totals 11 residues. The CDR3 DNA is TGTGCCAGCAGTCGTTTCGGGGAGCTGTTTTTT. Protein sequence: CASSRFGELFF.

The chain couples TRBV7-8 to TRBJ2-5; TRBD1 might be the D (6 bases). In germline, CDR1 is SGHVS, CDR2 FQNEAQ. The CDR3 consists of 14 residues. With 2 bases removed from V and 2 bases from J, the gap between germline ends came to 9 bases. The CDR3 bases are TGTGCCAGCAGCTTAATGGGGGCACAAGAGACCCAGTACTTC. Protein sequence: CASSLMGAQETQYF.

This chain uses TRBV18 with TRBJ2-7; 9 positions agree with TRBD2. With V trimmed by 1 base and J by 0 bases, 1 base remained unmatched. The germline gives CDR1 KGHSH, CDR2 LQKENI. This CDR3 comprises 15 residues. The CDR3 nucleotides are TGTGCCAGCTCACCACTAGCGGGGGTCTCCTACGAGCAGTACTTC. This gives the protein CASSPLAGVSYEQYF.

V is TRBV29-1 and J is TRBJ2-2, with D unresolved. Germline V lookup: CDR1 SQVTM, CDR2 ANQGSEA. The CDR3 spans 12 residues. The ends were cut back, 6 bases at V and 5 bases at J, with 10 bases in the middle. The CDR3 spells CSVQGVTGELFF. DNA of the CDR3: TGCAGCGTGCAAGGAGTTACCGGGGAGCTGTTTTTT.